The source of this TCR beta chain is a study of T cell responses to AZD1222 COVID-19 vaccine. Study-wide results and limits: Unmutated variant regions are reportedly the target of nearly half of TCRs that are spike-specific. Vaccination with two AZD1222 doses was followed by a rise in Spike-specific TCR breadth and depth.

Germline loops: CDR1 MDHEN, CDR2 SYDVKM. V shed 2 bases and J shed 7 bases, with 12 bases lying between them. This CDR3 is 14 amino acids long. Points on this clone: Its antigen is as yet unknown.

This table comes from immunoSEQ multiplex PCR, and its TCRdb copy is limited to in-frame clones, with some not included. The table includes about 53,000 clones, 87% detected once. The rearrangement links TRBV28 to TRBJ1-5; a weak D match, TRBD1 (5 bases). The clonotype originates from an adult who received the AZD1222 COVID-19 vaccine. Sequenced material: peripheral blood, taken 28 days after the second AZD1222 dose. The CDR3 spells CASSLAGPEQPQHF. In nucleotides, the CDR3 is TGTGCCAGCAGTTTAGCAGGGCCAGAACAGCCCCAGCATTTT.